Shown below are 16 T cell receptor beta chains from a single sample sequenced in a study of blood T cell repertoires in COVID-19. This table comes from immunoSEQ multiplex PCR, and its TCRdb copy is limited to in-frame clones, with some not included. The table shows approximately 400,000 clones, with around 84% occurring only once. The sequencing input was peripheral blood. These receptors were obtained from a human donor with acute or convalescent COVID-19. The donor label of this sample is uncertain.

This clone came up many times. This chain links TRBV28 with TRBJ1-6; D unclear. The V gene's germline CDR1 is MDHEN and CDR2 SYDVKM. V lost 7 bases and J 8 bases, leaving 9 bases between the germline ends. The CDR3 has 12 residues. The CDR3 reads CASTGGHSPLHF. DNA of the CDR3: TGTGCCAGCACGGGAGGTCATTCACCCCTCCACTTT.

The rearrangement joins TRBV6-5 to TRBJ1-6; 7 nucleotides line up with TRBD1. The V gene end was trimmed by 6 bases and the J gene end by 9 bases; junction bases not matched to a gene: 8. The CDR3 runs to 14 residues. Germline V CDR1 and CDR2: MNHEY, SVGAGI. The CDR3 protein is CASRLQGLVSPLHF. CDR3 in DNA: TGTGCCAGCAGACTACAGGGGTTGGTTTCACCCCTCCACTTT.

This sequence joins TRBV7-2 and TRBJ1-2; no definite D call. CDR1 and CDR2 (germline): SGHTA, FQGNSA. The CDR3 contains 14 residues. V was trimmed by 1 base and J by 0 bases, leaving 6 bases between them. The CDR3 DNA follows: TGTGCCAGCAGCTTAGAGAGAGCTAACTATGGCTACACCTTC. Its translation is CASSLERANYGYTF.

This clone was seen only a few times. The rearrangement uses TRBV10-1 and TRBJ1-1; D is possibly TRBD1 (5 bases). Between the trimmed V and J ends, which lost 3 bases and 1 base, there was a span of 6 bases. The CDR3 consists of 13 residues. The V gene's germline CDR1 is WNHNN and CDR2 SYGVQD (reference sequence). Written as DNA, the CDR3 is TGCGCCAGCAGTGACGGGGGGAACACTGAAGCTTTCTTT. The encoded protein is CASSDGGNTEAFF.

The rearrangement uses TRBV3-1 (or the pseudogene TRBV3-2) and TRBJ1-2, with D unclear. The CDR3 is 14 amino acids. The V and J ends lost 6 bases and 14 bases respectively, with 25 bases between them. CDR1 and CDR2 (germline): LGHDT, YNNKEL (reference sequence). The CDR3 loop is CASSKRGGEVPRTF. CDR3 DNA sequence: TGTGCCAGCAGTAAACGTGGAGGAGAGGTCCCGAGGACCTTC.

This clone was counted a few times. The chain recombines TRBV5-5 with TRBJ1-1; possible D gene TRBD1, 5 bases. Per germline, CDR1 SGHKS and CDR2 YYEKEE (reference sequence). Trimming shortened V by 2 bases and J by 2 bases, and 16 bases separated the two germline ends. CDR3 size: 16 residues. The CDR3: CASSLGWAGRNTEAFF. In nucleotides, the CDR3 is TGTGCCAGCAGCTTAGGTTGGGCAGGGCGTAACACTGAAGCTTTCTTT.

This chain uses TRBV18 with TRBJ2-2; tentatively, D is TRBD1 (5 bases). The germline V gene encodes CDR1 KGHSH and CDR2 LQKENI. The CDR3 loop spans 14 amino acids. With 0 bases removed from V and 7 bases from J, the gap between germline ends came to 9 bases. In DNA, the CDR3 is TGTGCCAGCTCACCACCGGGGCGGAACGGGGAGCTGTTTTTT. Amino acids: CASSPPGRNGELFF.

The genes are TRBV3-1 (or the pseudogene TRBV3-2) and TRBJ1-2, with 12 positions matching TRBD1. The germline V gene encodes CDR1 LGHDT and CDR2 YNNKEL (reference sequence). The ends lost 4 bases at V and 4 bases at J; junction bases unmatched: 13. This CDR3 is 18 amino acids long. CDR3 nucleotides: TGTGCCAGCAGCCTCCACGGGGACAGGGGGCGCGGGATCTATGGCTACACCTTC. As protein: CASSLHGDRGRGIYGYTF.

This chain links TRBV5-1 with TRBJ1-2; 10 nucleotides agree with TRBD1. Germline V lookup: CDR1 SGHRS, CDR2 YFSETQ. The CDR3 has 14 amino acids. The V and J ends lost 4 bases and 7 bases, in that order; junction bases with no gene match: 7. CDR3 DNA sequence: TGCGCCAGCAGCGGGGACAGGGGTTTGGGTGGCTACACCTTC. This translates into CASSGDRGLGGYTF.

The V and J genes are TRBV5-1 and TRBJ2-1, with 9 nucleotides matching TRBD1. J gave up 2 bases and V 1 base, and 1 base lay outside the gene matches. The CDR3 consists of 15 residues. Per germline, CDR1 SGHRS and CDR2 YFSETQ. The CDR3 region is CASSLTGGPYNEQFF. The DNA of the CDR3 is TGCGCCAGCAGCTTGACAGGGGGCCCCTACAATGAGCAGTTCTTC.

As regards this clone: Other nucleotide sequences in the sample specify the same CDR3. This rearrangement joins TRBV30 to TRBJ1-2; TRBD1 matches at 8 bases. Per germline, CDR1 GTSNPN and CDR2 SVGIG (reference sequence). After removal of 2 bases from V and 5 bases from J, the junction contained 7 bases not matched to a gene. The CDR3 consists of 14 residues. The CDR3 protein is CAWSTPGQVYGYTF. CDR3 nucleotides: TGTGCCTGGAGTACCCCGGGACAGGTTTATGGCTACACCTTC.

J is TRBJ2-3 and V is TRBV18; D gene uncertain. This CDR3 is 16 amino acids long. The germline V gene has CDR1 KGHSH and CDR2 LQKENI. Trimming took 4 bases from V and 0 from J, leaving 14 bases between them. The DNA for the CDR3 is TGTGCCAGCTCACTTAAGCCCCCTCTTAGCACAGATACGCAGTATTTT. Protein sequence: CASSLKPPLSTDTQYF.

The J gene is TRBJ1-3, the V gene TRBV29-1; D is uncertain. Trimming removed 5 bases at V and 4 bases at J, with 6 bases between. The CDR3 is made up of 11 amino acids. Germline V CDR1 and CDR2: SQVTM, ANQGSEA. The CDR3 DNA is TGCAGCGTTCTAAGCGGAAACACCATATATTTT. Its translation: CSVLSGNTIYF.

The chain employs TRBV3-1 (or the pseudogene TRBV3-2) and TRBJ1-6; 9 nucleotides agree with TRBD1. Germline V gives CDR1 LGHDT, CDR2 YNNKEL (reference sequence). CDR3 length: 16 amino acids. V was pared by 6 bases and J by 5 bases, with 8 bases of the junction left unmatched. In nucleotides, the CDR3 is TGTGCCAGCAGTAGGATTCGGACAGGGGATAATTCACCCCTCCACTTT. Translated, it gives CASSRIRTGDNSPLHF.

The J gene is TRBJ1-5, the V gene TRBV2; D is unclear. The CDR3 length is 15 residues. Per the germline V gene, CDR1 is SNHLY and CDR2 is FYNNEI. V lost 6 bases to trimming and J lost 4 bases, with 16 bases between them. The CDR3 DNA follows: TGTGCCAGCAGGCGGGATCACCAAAATAATCAGCCCCAGCATTTT. Amino acid sequence: CASRRDHQNNQPQHF.

The V and J genes are TRBV30 and TRBJ2-7; TRBD1 matches at 9 bases. V was clipped by 3 bases and J by 5 bases; unmatched bases: 14. Germline lookup yields CDR1 GTSNPN and CDR2 SVGIG (reference sequence). CDR3 length: 16 residues. This CDR3 is CAWSGFRDRELHEQYF. The DNA for the CDR3 is TGTGCCTGGAGCGGATTCCGGGACAGGGAGCTCCACGAGCAGTACTTC. Looking up the rest from reference TRBV30 and TRBJ2-7 gives the full variable domain: SQTIHQWPATLVQPVGSPLSLECTVEGTSNPNLYWYRQAAGRGLQLLFYSVGIGQISSEVPQNLSASRPQDRQFILSSKKLLLSDSGFYLCAWSGFRDRELHEQYFGPGTRLTVT.